This T cell receptor (beta chain) was sequenced in a study of cytomegalovirus exposure and HLA in healthy donors. The primer mix had 60 Vbeta and 13 Jbeta primers. Method: immunoSEQ multiplex PCR; TCRdb's copy keeps in-frame clones and lacks some. In the table there are roughly 66,000 clones, around 81% of which are singletons. In its sample, this clone was seen once. The CDR3 loop spans 15 amino acids. Trimming cost V 1 base and J 6 bases; bases outside gene matches: 5. Germline V gives CDR1 SGHTA, CDR2 FQGNSA. The chain recombines TRBV7-2 with TRBJ2-7, with 11 bases lining up with TRBD1. The clonotype originates from a man aged 50 to 60 in good health and CMV-seronegative. The specimen was PBMCs. The CDR3 spells CASSLVGGTGGEQYF. The CDR3 nucleotides read TGTGCCAGCAGCTTAGTGGGGGGGACAGGGGGCGAGCAGTACTTC.